This TCR beta chain comes out of a study of T cell changes during pregnancy in multiple sclerosis. TCRdb keeps only in-frame clones here, not all; method: immunoSEQ multiplex PCR. The table shows tens of thousands of clones, with 85% to 90% occurring only once. V was pared by 0 bases and J by 7 bases, with 12 bases of the junction left unmatched. CDR3 length: 17 amino acids. Germline-derived CDR1 and CDR2 are SGHRS and YFSETQ. Sequencing used peripheral blood, obtained after pregnancy. This clonotype originated in a female donor in good health, enrolled as a control in a pregnancy study. V and J are TRBV5-1 and TRBJ2-3; TRBD2 agrees at 9 bases. CDR3 protein: CASSLADGGGAGNTQYF. CDR3 nucleotide sequence: TGCGCCAGCAGCTTGGCCGATGGCGGGGGGGCTGGGAATACGCAGTATTTT. The full variable domain, rest sourced from reference TRBV5-1 and TRBJ2-3, is KAGVTQTPRYLIKTRGQQVTLSCSPISGHRSVSWYQQTPGQGLQFLFEYFSETQRNKGNFPGRFSGRQFSNSRSEMNVSTLELGDSALYLCASSLADGGGAGNTQYFGPGTRLTVL.